A selection of T cell receptor beta chains follows, all from one sample in a study of human T cells and chemical hapten exposure. TCRdb passed the RACE reads through MiXCR, listing each CDR3 protein once. Among roughly 180,000 distinct CDR3 sequences listed, approximately 20% were seen once. Sequenced material: whole blood, taken in connection with sensitization to the hapten diphenylcyclopropenone (DPC). The receptors shown here come from a woman between 50 and 59 years old with alopecia areata. Some clones in this sample may be carry-over from other donors' samples. Both conserved end residues are part of each CDR3.

V gene	J gene	CDR3 protein
TRBV4-1	TRBJ1-3	CASSQAPAGRDTIYF
TRBV7-2	TRBJ1-4	CASSFNGAWDEKLFF
TRBV7-6	TRBJ2-1	CASSFPSGRVNEQFF
TRBV29-1	TRBJ2-3	CSVYSGSSTDTQYF
TRBV3-1	TRBJ1-6	CASSQDWNSPLHF
TRBV7-2	TRBJ2-2	CASSLLAGGRKIGELFF
TRBV25-1	TRBJ2-5	CASRPRGVETQYF
TRBV10-3	TRBJ1-3	CAIKAGSGSGNTIYF
TRBV4-2	TRBJ1-2	CASSQDQRQAYGYTF
TRBV11-2	TRBJ1-1	CASSFSGPVNTEAFF
TRBV6-1	TRBJ1-6	CASSFDSPLHF
TRBV5-1	TRBJ1-5	CASSLSGSDNQPQHF
TRBV29-1	TRBJ2-1	CSVEGTGWSNEQFF
TRBV5-1	TRBJ2-7	CASSPDMSSSYEQYF